The 17 T cell receptor beta chains below all came from one sample that was sequenced in a study of T cell changes during pregnancy in multiple sclerosis. TCRdb's table, derived via immunoSEQ multiplex PCR, lists solely in-frame clones and lacks some. The table has some 57,000 clones, 85% to 90% seen once; the top ten hold around 0.85%. Sequencing used peripheral blood, obtained in the first trimester of pregnancy. These receptors came from a female donor in good health, enrolled as a control in a pregnancy study.

The chain uses TRBV5-6 and TRBJ1-2, with 9 bases matching TRBD1. CDR3 length: 16 residues. The germline CDR1 and CDR2 sequences are SGHDT and YYEEEE. V shed 4 bases and J 0 bases; nucleotides not matched to a gene: 7. CDR3 coding DNA: TGTGCCAGCAGCGGGGGACAGGGTTCCCCTAACTATGGCTACACCTTC. Its translation is CASSGGQGSPNYGYTF.

The genes are TRBV7-2 and TRBJ2-4, with D possibly matching TRBD1 (6 bases). Germline-derived CDR1 and CDR2 are SGHTA and FQGNSA. There are 17 residues in the CDR3. Trimming took off 5 bases at V and 4 bases at J, with 21 bases between the two ends. The CDR3 coding sequence is TGTGCCAGCAGCCTGAACTCCGGGACATATCTTAAAAACATTCAGTACTTC. As protein: CASSLNSGTYLKNIQYF.

This rearrangement joins TRBV5-1 to TRBJ2-3, with 8 bases that match TRBD2. Germline V gene lookup returns CDR1 SGHRS and CDR2 YFSETQ. CDR3 length: 16 residues. Trimming took 0 bases from V and 6 from J; bases not matched to a gene: 9. CDR3 sequence reads: CASSLAGAGGSDTQYF. The CDR3 DNA sequence: TGCGCCAGCAGCTTGGCCGGGGCGGGGGGCTCGGATACGCAGTATTTT.

The rearrangement joins TRBV2 to TRBJ1-5, with D possibly being TRBD1 (5 bases). Trimming took 6 bases from V and 2 from J, leaving 8 bases between them. CDR3 size: 13 residues. The V gene's germline CDR1 is SNHLY and CDR2 FYNNEI. CDR3 in amino acids: CASRGGGNQPQHF. In DNA, the CDR3 is TGTGCCAGCAGAGGAGGGGGCAATCAGCCCCAGCATTTT.

The chain is built from TRBV11-2 and TRBJ1-1; D gene ambiguous. V lost 1 base and J 5 bases, leaving 14 bases between the germline ends. The CDR3 runs 15 residues. The germline CDR1 and CDR2 sequences are SGHAT and FQNNGV. CDR3 amino acids: CASSLASRFWTEAFF. CDR3 coding DNA: TGTGCCAGCAGCTTAGCCTCTAGGTTTTGGACTGAAGCTTTCTTT.

V is TRBV6-1 and J is TRBJ1-5; D might be TRBD1 (5 bases). V lost 6 bases to trimming and J lost 5 bases, with 17 bases between them. This CDR3 has 15 residues. Germline-derived CDR1 and CDR2 are MNHNS and SASEGT. CDR3 sequence reads: CASSGPGGWDQPQHF. For the CDR3, the DNA is TGTGCCAGCAGCGGACCCGGGGGGTGGGATCAGCCCCAGCATTTT.

V and J are TRBV5-6 and TRBJ2-2; no firm D call. V was pared by 1 base and J by 8 bases, with 12 bases between. Germline CDR1 reads SGHDT; CDR2 reads YYEEEE. There are 14 residues in the CDR3. CDR3 DNA sequence: TGTGCCAGCAGCTTGATATCGAGAGCGGGGGAGCTGTTTTTT. This translates into CASSLISRAGELFF.

This chain joins TRBV9 and TRBJ1-1; no clear D gene. Per germline, CDR1 SGDLS and CDR2 YYNGEE. Trimming stripped 0 bases from V and 0 bases from J, with 12 bases between. The CDR3 extends over 16 amino acids. The CDR3 DNA reads as TGTGCCAGCAGCGTAGACATGGTATCCGTGAACACTGAAGCTTTCTTT. This sequence encodes CASSVDMVSVNTEAFF.

The chain is built from TRBV30 and TRBJ1-5, with a tentative D call TRBD1 (5 bases). The CDR3 contains 14 residues. CDR1 is GTSNPN, CDR2 SVGIG, per germline (reference sequence). V was trimmed by 3 bases and J by 6 bases, leaving 15 bases between them. The CDR3 protein is CAWSPPGGGQPQHF. The CDR3 DNA reads TGTGCCTGGAGCCCGCCCGGGGGTGGTCAGCCCCAGCATTTT.

This clone showed up just a few times. The V and J genes are TRBV7-3 and TRBJ1-6; D is undetermined. Germline V gives CDR1 SGHTA, CDR2 FQGTGA. V lost 1 base and J 6 bases, leaving 10 bases between the germline ends. This CDR3 contains 15 residues. CDR3 DNA: TGTGCCAGCAGCTTAAGTCCCATGAGTAATTCACCCCTCCACTTT. It yields the protein CASSLSPMSNSPLHF. The full variable domain, its missing parts supplied by reference TRBV7-3 and TRBJ1-6, is GAGVSQTPSNKVTEKGKYVELRCDPISGHTALYWYRQSLGQGPEFLIYFQGTGAADDSGLPNDRFFAVRPEGSVSTLKIQRTERGDSAVYLCASSLSPMSNSPLHFGNGTRLTVT.

This sequence joins TRBV7-3 and TRBJ1-6; 8 nucleotides align to TRBD1. Germline CDR1 SGHTA, CDR2 FQGTGA. After removal of 4 bases from V and 8 bases from J, the junction contained 7 bases not matched to a gene. The CDR3 spans 15 residues. CDR3 protein: CASSSGQGEDSPLHF. CDR3 coding DNA: TGTGCCAGCAGCTCAGGACAGGGAGAGGATTCACCCCTCCACTTT. The variable domain in full, with the rest retrieved from reference TRBV7-3 and TRBJ1-6, is GAGVSQTPSNKVTEKGKYVELRCDPISGHTALYWYRQSLGQGPEFLIYFQGTGAADDSGLPNDRFFAVRPEGSVSTLKIQRTERGDSAVYLCASSSGQGEDSPLHFGNGTRLTVT.

The rearrangement joins TRBV27 to TRBJ2-1, with D maybe TRBD2 (6 bases). The V and J ends lost 5 bases and 10 bases respectively, with 21 bases between them. Germline CDR1 is MNHEY and CDR2 is SMNVEV (reference sequence). This CDR3 contains 15 residues. The CDR3 DNA reads TGTGCCAGCAGTCCCAGACGGGACTCAGGATACGAGCAGTTCTTC. Its translation is CASSPRRDSGYEQFF.

The V gene is TRBV19, the J gene TRBJ1-2, with D possibly TRBD1 on 5 matching bases. There are 12 residues in the CDR3. Germline CDR1 is LNHDA and CDR2 is SQIVND (reference sequence). Trimming took 9 bases from V and 2 from J, leaving 10 bases between them. DNA of the CDR3: TGTGCCAGCCGCCGGGGGAACTATGGCTACACCTTC. Its translation: CASRRGNYGYTF.

V gene TRBV2 combines with J gene TRBJ2-2; 8 bases match TRBD2. The germline V gene has CDR1 SNHLY and CDR2 FYNNEI. With V trimmed by 7 bases and J by 5 bases, 9 bases remained unmatched. The length of the CDR3 is 15 residues. This chain's CDR3 is CASTPEGGGTGELFF. In nucleotides, the CDR3 is TGTGCCAGCACCCCCGAGGGCGGGGGGACCGGGGAGCTGTTTTTT.

V and J are TRBV5-4 and TRBJ2-5; 15 nucleotides agree with TRBD2. This CDR3 is built from 16 residues. The germline V gene encodes CDR1 SGHNT and CDR2 YYREEE (reference sequence). Germline trimming cut 5 bases from V and 6 bases from J; bases unmatched to any gene: 8. This CDR3 reads CASRTGTSGGRKTQYF. CDR3 DNA: TGTGCCAGCAGGACCGGGACTAGCGGGGGGAGAAAGACCCAGTACTTC.

The genes are TRBV7-2 and TRBJ1-5; unclear D gene. V shed 3 bases and J shed 6 bases, with 6 bases lying between them. The CDR3 covers 12 residues. Germline V gene data show CDR1 as SGHTA and CDR2 as FQGNSA. The CDR3 spells CASSFFGQPQHF. The CDR3 coding sequence is TGTGCCAGCAGCTTCTTCGGTCAGCCCCAGCATTTT.

The gene calls are TRBV7-2 and TRBJ2-2; TRBD1 agrees at 7 bases. In germline, CDR1 is SGHTA, CDR2 FQGNSA. CDR3 size: 15 residues. V gave up 0 bases and J gave up 6 bases; unmatched junction bases: 4. CDR3 amino acids: CASSLAGTASGELFF. The CDR3 DNA follows: TGTGCCAGCAGCTTAGCGGGGACAGCCTCCGGGGAGCTGTTTTTT. Full variable domain (outside the CDR3, taken from reference TRBV7-2 and TRBJ2-2): GAGVSQSPSNKVTEKGKDVELRCDPISGHTALYWYRQSLGQGLEFLIYFQGNSAPDKSGLPSDRFSAERTGGSVSTLTIQRTQQEDSAVYLCASSLAGTASGELFFGEGSRLTVL.